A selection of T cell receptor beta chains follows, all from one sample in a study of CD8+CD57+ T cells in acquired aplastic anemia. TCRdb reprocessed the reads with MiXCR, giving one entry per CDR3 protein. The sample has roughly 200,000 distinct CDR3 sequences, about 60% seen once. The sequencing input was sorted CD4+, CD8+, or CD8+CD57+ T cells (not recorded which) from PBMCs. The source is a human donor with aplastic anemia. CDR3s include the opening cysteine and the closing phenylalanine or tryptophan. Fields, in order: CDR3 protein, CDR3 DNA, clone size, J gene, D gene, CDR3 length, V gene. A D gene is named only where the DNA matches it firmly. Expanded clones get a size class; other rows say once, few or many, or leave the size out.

cdr3_aa: CASSSAGPEDTQYF; cdr3_nt: TGTGCCAGCAGCTCGGCGGGGCCGGAGGATACGCAGTATTTT; clone_size: -; j_call: TRBJ2-3; d_call: -; cdr3_length: 14; v_call: TRBV7-6
cdr3_aa: CSARDFNEKLFF; cdr3_nt: TGCAGTGCTAGAGACTTTAATGAAAAACTGTTTTTT; clone_size: many; j_call: TRBJ1-4; d_call: -; cdr3_length: 12; v_call: TRBV20-1
cdr3_aa: CASSEKTSGSGNEQFF; cdr3_nt: TGTGCCAGCAGTGAAAAGACTAGCGGGAGTGGGAATGAGCAGTTCTTC; clone_size: -; j_call: TRBJ2-1; d_call: TRBD2; cdr3_length: 16; v_call: TRBV25-1
cdr3_aa: CASSRTVYTEAFF; cdr3_nt: TGTGCCAGCAGCCGAACAGTATACACTGAAGCTTTCTTT; clone_size: -; j_call: TRBJ1-1; d_call: -; cdr3_length: 13; v_call: TRBV7-9
cdr3_aa: CAISAGTGNEQFF; cdr3_nt: TGTGCCATCAGTGCTGGGACAGGGAATGAGCAGTTCTTC; clone_size: -; j_call: TRBJ2-1; d_call: TRBD1; cdr3_length: 13; v_call: TRBV10-3
cdr3_aa: CASSSAPAYEQYF; cdr3_nt: TGTGCCAGTAGCTCCGCCCCCGCCTACGAGCAGTACTTC; clone_size: -; j_call: TRBJ2-7; d_call: -; cdr3_length: 13; v_call: TRBV19
cdr3_aa: CASSSPGQGDEQYF; cdr3_nt: TGTGCCAGCAGTTCTCCGGGACAGGGGGACGAGCAGTACTTC; clone_size: -; j_call: TRBJ2-7; d_call: TRBD1; cdr3_length: 14; v_call: TRBV2
cdr3_aa: CASSEAHFFSGANVLTF; cdr3_nt: TGTGCCAGCAGTGAAGCTCATTTTTTCTCTGGGGCCAACGTCCTGACTTTC; clone_size: -; j_call: TRBJ2-6; d_call: -; cdr3_length: 17; v_call: TRBV2
cdr3_aa: CASSLSSGGRETQYF; cdr3_nt: TGTGCCAGCAGCTTGAGTAGCGGGGGACGAGAGACCCAGTACTTC; clone_size: -; j_call: TRBJ2-5; d_call: TRBD2; cdr3_length: 15; v_call: TRBV7-3
cdr3_aa: CASSEVWTGVYGYTF; cdr3_nt: TGTGCCAGCAGTGAAGTCTGGACAGGCGTCTATGGCTACACCTTC; clone_size: many; j_call: TRBJ1-2; d_call: TRBD1; cdr3_length: 15; v_call: TRBV2
cdr3_aa: CASSPDRRRMETQYF; cdr3_nt: TGTGCCAGTAGTCCTGACAGGAGAAGAATGGAGACCCAGTACTTC; clone_size: -; j_call: TRBJ2-5; d_call: -; cdr3_length: 15; v_call: TRBV19
cdr3_aa: CAISESQGKGPLYEQYF; cdr3_nt: TGTGCCATCAGTGAGTCGCAAGGTAAGGGGCCACTATACGAGCAGTACTTC; clone_size: -; j_call: TRBJ2-7; d_call: -; cdr3_length: 17; v_call: TRBV10-3
cdr3_aa: CSARGSSYEQYF; cdr3_nt: TGCAGTGCTAGAGGATCTAGCTACGAGCAGTACTTC; clone_size: -; j_call: TRBJ2-7; d_call: -; cdr3_length: 12; v_call: TRBV20-1
cdr3_aa: CASSSPGLAIYEQYF; cdr3_nt: TGTGCCAGTAGTAGCCCGGGCTTAGCTATCTACGAGCAGTACTTC; clone_size: -; j_call: TRBJ2-7; d_call: -; cdr3_length: 15; v_call: TRBV19
cdr3_aa: CASSPPLSALNNDGYTF; cdr3_nt: TGTGCCAGCAGCCCGCCTCTATCCGCCTTGAATAACGATGGCTACACCTTC; clone_size: few; j_call: TRBJ1-2; d_call: -; cdr3_length: 17; v_call: TRBV5-6
cdr3_aa: CATSRETVGSYNEQFF; cdr3_nt: TGTGCCACCAGCAGAGAGACCGTCGGCTCCTACAATGAGCAGTTCTTC; clone_size: -; j_call: TRBJ2-1; d_call: -; cdr3_length: 16; v_call: TRBV15
cdr3_aa: CASSLEGTANYGYTF; cdr3_nt: TGTGCCAGCAGCTTAGAGGGGACCGCTAACTATGGCTACACCTTC; clone_size: -; j_call: TRBJ1-2; d_call: -; cdr3_length: 15; v_call: TRBV7-9
cdr3_aa: CATGDSTYNEQFF; cdr3_nt: TGTGCCACCGGGGACAGCACCTACAATGAGCAGTTCTTC; clone_size: many; j_call: TRBJ2-1; d_call: TRBD1; cdr3_length: 13; v_call: TRBV7-9
cdr3_aa: CASSQGTGSGELFF; cdr3_nt: TGTGCCAGTAGTCAAGGGACAGGGTCCGGGGAGCTGTTTTTT; clone_size: -; j_call: TRBJ2-2; d_call: TRBD1; cdr3_length: 14; v_call: TRBV19
cdr3_aa: CSASRTSGGTDTQYF; cdr3_nt: TGCAGTGCTAGCCGGACTAGCGGGGGCACAGATACGCAGTATTTT; clone_size: once; j_call: TRBJ2-3; d_call: TRBD2; cdr3_length: 15; v_call: TRBV20-1
cdr3_aa: CAGSLSGQGAGANVLTF; cdr3_nt: TGTGCCGGCAGTTTATCTGGACAGGGTGCCGGGGCCAACGTCCTGACTTTC; clone_size: -; j_call: TRBJ2-6; d_call: TRBD1; cdr3_length: 17; v_call: TRBV27
cdr3_aa: CASFTGFNGYTF; cdr3_nt: TGTGCCAGCTTCACAGGGTTCAATGGCTACACCTTC; clone_size: once; j_call: TRBJ1-2; d_call: -; cdr3_length: 12; v_call: TRBV2
cdr3_aa: CASSSIGTGNYEQYF; cdr3_nt: TGTGCCAGCAGTTCTATAGGGACCGGTAACTACGAGCAGTACTTC; clone_size: many; j_call: TRBJ2-7; d_call: -; cdr3_length: 15; v_call: TRBV12-3/TRBV12-4
cdr3_aa: CASSLGGPDNEQFF; cdr3_nt: TGTGCTAGCAGCTTAGGGGGGCCTGACAATGAGCAGTTCTTC; clone_size: -; j_call: TRBJ2-1; d_call: -; cdr3_length: 14; v_call: TRBV7-7
cdr3_aa: CSARKGEGPHEQYF; cdr3_nt: TGCAGTGCTCGCAAGGGGGAGGGCCCTCACGAGCAGTACTTC; clone_size: -; j_call: TRBJ2-7; d_call: -; cdr3_length: 14; v_call: TRBV20-1
cdr3_aa: CASRTGSPYGYTF; cdr3_nt: TGTGCCAGCAGGACAGGGAGTCCCTATGGCTACACCTTC; clone_size: -; j_call: TRBJ1-2; d_call: TRBD1; cdr3_length: 13; v_call: TRBV2
cdr3_aa: CATSDRDSSNQPQHF; cdr3_nt: TGTGCCACCAGTGATCGGGACAGTTCCAATCAGCCCCAGCATTTT; clone_size: -; j_call: TRBJ1-5; d_call: TRBD1; cdr3_length: 15; v_call: TRBV24-1
cdr3_aa: CSGVGTAPGQYF; cdr3_nt: TGCAGTGGGGTCGGGACGGCCCCCGGGCAGTACTTC; clone_size: -; j_call: TRBJ2-7; d_call: -; cdr3_length: 12; v_call: TRBV20-1
cdr3_aa: CASSILRDRNSPLHF; cdr3_nt: TGTGCCAGCAGCATCCTCCGGGACAGAAATTCACCCCTCCACTTT; clone_size: -; j_call: TRBJ1-6; d_call: TRBD1; cdr3_length: 15; v_call: TRBV7-8
cdr3_aa: CASSKGTSYNSPLHF; cdr3_nt: TGTGCCAGCAGTAAAGGGACCTCCTATAATTCACCCCTCCACTTT; clone_size: -; j_call: TRBJ1-6; d_call: -; cdr3_length: 15; v_call: TRBV25-1
cdr3_aa: CASTLQQGEQYF; cdr3_nt: TGTGCCAGCACCCTGCAACAGGGAGAGCAGTACTTC; clone_size: -; j_call: TRBJ2-7; d_call: -; cdr3_length: 12; v_call: TRBV2
cdr3_aa: CSARTSYEQYF; cdr3_nt: TGCAGTGCACGGACCTCCTACGAGCAGTACTTC; clone_size: few; j_call: TRBJ2-7; d_call: -; cdr3_length: 11; v_call: TRBV20-1
cdr3_aa: CASRPQGGQPQHF; cdr3_nt: TGTGCCAGCAGACCACAGGGGGGGCAGCCCCAGCATTTT; clone_size: -; j_call: TRBJ1-5; d_call: TRBD1; cdr3_length: 13; v_call: TRBV12-3/TRBV12-4